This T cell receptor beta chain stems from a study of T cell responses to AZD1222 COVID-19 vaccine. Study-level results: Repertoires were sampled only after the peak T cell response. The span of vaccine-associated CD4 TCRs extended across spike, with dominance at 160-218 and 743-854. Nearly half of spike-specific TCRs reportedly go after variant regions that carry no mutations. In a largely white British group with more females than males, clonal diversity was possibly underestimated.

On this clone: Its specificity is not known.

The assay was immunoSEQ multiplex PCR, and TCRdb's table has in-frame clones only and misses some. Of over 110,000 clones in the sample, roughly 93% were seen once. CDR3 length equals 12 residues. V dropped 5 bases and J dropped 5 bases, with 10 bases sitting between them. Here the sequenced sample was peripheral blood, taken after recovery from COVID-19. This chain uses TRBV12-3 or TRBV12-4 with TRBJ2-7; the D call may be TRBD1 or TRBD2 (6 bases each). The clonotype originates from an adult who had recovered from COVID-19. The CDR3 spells CASSEGGHEQYF. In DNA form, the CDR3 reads TGTGCCAGCAGTGAAGGGGGGCACGAGCAGTACTTC.